The 28 T cell receptor beta chains in this list originate from one sample, sequenced in a study of CD8+CD57+ T cells in acquired aplastic anemia. Patients chosen for sequencing had shown CD8+CD57+ cell expansion by flow cytometry. TCR beta VDJ and CDR3 profiles were obtained from a genomic DNA template. In TCRdb, the reads were re-called with MiXCR into one record per CDR3 protein. The sample yields about 180,000 distinct CDR3 sequences, 47% seen once. Sequencing was carried out using sorted CD4+, CD8+, or CD8+CD57+ T cells (not recorded which) from PBMCs. These receptors were taken from a human donor with aplastic anemia.

CDR3 DNA sequence: TGTGCCAGCAGCTATGGACAGGATCCCTACGAGCAGTACTTC. This encodes CASSYGQDPYEQYF. This chain connects TRBV11-2 to TRBJ2-7; TRBD1 aligns across 7 bases. This CDR3 comprises 14 residues. Per the germline V gene, CDR1 is SGHAT and CDR2 is FQNNGV. The V gene end was trimmed by 4 bases and the J gene end by 2 bases; junction bases not matched to a gene: 5. The full variable domain, its missing parts supplied by reference TRBV11-2 and TRBJ2-7, is EAGVAQSPRYKIIEKRQSVAFWCNPISGHATLYWYQQILGQGPKLLIQFQNNGVVDDSQLPKDRFSAERLKGVDSTLKIQPAKLEDSAVYLCASSYGQDPYEQYFGPGTRLTVT.

Concerning this clonotype itself: At one of its ends the junction is not consistent with the germline gene, which may arise from a read error. The chain links TRBV24-1 to TRBJ2-3; D is unresolved. Germline V CDR1 and CDR2: KGHDR, SFDVKD. The CDR3 is 15 residues long. CDR3 sequence: CATSDFGASTDTQYF. The CDR3, as DNA: TGCGCCACCAGTGATTTTGGCGCCAGCACAGATACGCAGTATTTT.

This clonotype occurred many times. The chain carries TRBV9 and TRBJ1-4, with 7 bases fitting TRBD1. Per germline, CDR1 SGDLS and CDR2 YYNGEE. With V trimmed by 3 bases and J by 3 bases, 8 bases remained unmatched. The CDR3 covers 16 residues. The DNA for the CDR3 is TGTGCCAGCAGCGGACAGGGACTCAGGGCTAATGAAAAACTGTTTTTT. It specifies CASSGQGLRANEKLFF.

A few counts support this clonotype. This sequence joins TRBV11-1 and TRBJ2-3; TRBD1 aligns across 7 bases. The CDR3 has 18 amino acids. Germline assignment: CDR1 SGHAT and CDR2 FQDESV (reference sequence). The junction had 14 bases not matched to a gene; V was cut back by 3 bases and J by 2 bases. The CDR3 region is CASSLVLPDRVSTDTQYF. The CDR3, as DNA: TGTGCCAGCAGCTTGGTGCTCCCCGACAGGGTATCCACAGATACGCAGTATTTT. The whole variable domain, remainder taken from reference TRBV11-1 and TRBJ2-3, is EAEVAQSPRYKITEKSQAVAFWCDPISGHATLYWYRQILGQGPELLVQFQDESVVDDSQLPKDRFSAERLKGVDSTLKIQPAELGDSAMYLCASSLVLPDRVSTDTQYFGPGTRLTVL.

To note about this clonotype: The junction departs from germline at one end; a sequencing error may be responsible. The J gene is TRBJ2-1, the V gene TRBV5-4, with D possibly being TRBD2 (6 bases). CDR3 size: 16 residues. Germline CDR1 SGHNT, CDR2 YYREEE (reference sequence). CDR3 in amino acids: CASGLRRGSSYNEQFF. As DNA, the CDR3 is TGTGCCAGCGGCTTACGGCGGGGAAGCTCCTACAATGAGCAGTTCTTC.

Here the CDR3 DNA reads TGTGCCAGCAGTAACGCCCTCTCGACAGGGAACACTGAAGCTTTCTTT. It translates to CASSNALSTGNTEAFF. The chain is built from TRBV6-5 and TRBJ1-1, with TRBD1 as a possible D gene (6 bases). Germline-derived CDR1 and CDR2 are MNHEY and SVGAGI. This CDR3 region has 16 residues. With 5 bases removed from V and 1 base from J, the gap between germline ends came to 17 bases.

Worth noting for this clonotype: The final CDR3 position lacks the conserved phenylalanine or tryptophan, pointing to a likely read error. No DNA is shown, since the ends of the CDR3 on it are uncertain; the CDR3 is the one TCRdb lists. The chain employs TRBV29-1 and TRBJ1-3. Germline CDR1 SQVTM, CDR2 ANQGSEA. The CDR3 is 12 amino acids long, termini counted. The CDR3 reads CSAGSSGNTMCS.

This clonotype was detected ten times or more. V usage is TRBV6-1 and J usage is TRBJ1-6; D is unresolved. CDR1 MNHNS and CDR2 SASEGT come from the germline V gene. V lost 7 bases and J lost 11, with 18 bases in between. The CDR3 sequence is 14 residues long. The CDR3 loop reads CASTERSREAPLHF. The CDR3, as DNA: TGTGCCAGCACGGAACGGTCTCGCGAAGCACCCCTCCACTTT.

The rearrangement uses TRBV19 and TRBJ2-1; a possible D gene is TRBD2 (6 bases). This CDR3 has 14 amino acids. CDR1 is LNHDA, CDR2 SQIVND, per germline (reference sequence). Trimming stripped 2 bases from V and 8 bases from J, with 13 bases between. The CDR3 is CASSIPVGGDEQFF. CDR3 coding DNA: TGTGCCAGTAGTATACCGGTGGGGGGTGATGAGCAGTTCTTC.

This rearrangement joins TRBV20-1 to TRBJ2-2; D is uncertain. The CDR3 contains 12 residues. Between the trimmed V and J ends, which lost 2 bases and 5 bases, there was a span of 6 bases. Germline CDR1 is DFQATT and CDR2 is SNEGSKA (reference sequence). The CDR3 nucleotides are TGCAGTGCTAGATGGGTTACCGGGGAGCTGTTTTTT. Its protein is CSARWVTGELFF.

CDR3 sequence: CATSDLVDTQYF. The CDR3 bases are TGTGCCACCAGTGATTTGGTAGATACGCAGTATTTT. This chain links TRBV24-1 with TRBJ2-3; D remains unclear. The CDR3 contains 12 residues. V shed 0 bases and J shed 5 bases, with 2 bases lying between them. Germline CDR1 reads KGHDR; CDR2 reads SFDVKD.

The sample holds many counts of this clonotype. This chain links TRBV20-1 with TRBJ2-5, with D possibly matching TRBD1 (5 bases). V was pared by 0 bases and J by 1 base, with 15 bases between. The germline V gene has CDR1 DFQATT and CDR2 SNEGSKA (reference sequence). The CDR3 covers 16 residues. CDR3 bases: TGCAGTGCTAGAGAGTTAGGCAGGGCACCCCAAGAGACCCAGTACTTC. The encoded protein is CSARELGRAPQETQYF.

This clonotype was counted between two and nine times. This clone may be a read error of a much larger clone one base away. The genes are TRBV7-8 and TRBJ1-2; D unresolved. Germline V gives CDR1 SGHVS, CDR2 FQNEAQ. The CDR3 length is 13 residues. The ends were cut back, 4 bases at V and 8 bases at J, with 14 bases in the middle. In DNA form, the CDR3 reads TGTGCCAGCAGCTCCCGGGCCCTTGCGGGCTACACCTTC. It yields the protein CASSSRALAGYTF. The full variable domain, completed using reference TRBV7-8 and TRBJ1-2, is GAGVSQSPRYKVAKRGQDVALRCDPISGHVSLFWYQQALGQGPEFLTYFQNEAQLDKSGLPSDRFFAERPEGSVSTLKIQRTQQEDSAVYLCASSSRALAGYTFGSGTRLTVV.

This chain links TRBV14 with TRBJ2-1; 10 bases are a match to TRBD2. The CDR3 consists of 13 residues. Germline values: CDR1 SGHDN, CDR2 FVKESK. Losses at the gene ends were 3 bases for V and 7 bases for J; bases not matched to a gene: 0. DNA for the CDR3: TGTGCCAGCAGCCAGACTAGCGGGAATGAGCAGTTCTTC. Amino acids: CASSQTSGNEQFF.

The gene calls are TRBV7-2 and TRBJ2-3; tentatively, D is TRBD2 (6 bases). Trimming cost V 7 bases and J 2 bases, with 10 bases left between them. Germline CDR1 is SGHTA and CDR2 is FQGNSA. The CDR3 covers 13 residues. CDR3 sequence: CASTRDFTDTQYF. Written as DNA, the CDR3 is TGTGCCAGCACCCGGGACTTCACAGATACGCAGTATTTT.

This chain links TRBV7-3 with TRBJ2-5, with 7 bases aligning to TRBD2. J lost 4 bases, V lost 2 bases, and 10 bases had no gene match. Germline V lookup: CDR1 SGHTA, CDR2 FQGTGA. This CDR3 has 16 residues. The CDR3 protein is CASSLAAGVGLETQYF. CDR3 nucleotide sequence: TGTGCCAGCAGCTTAGCGGCGGGAGTGGGTTTAGAGACCCAGTACTTC.

This clonotype was seen ten or more times. The chain recombines TRBV5-1 with TRBJ2-7; a weak D match, TRBD1 (5 bases). With 4 bases removed from V and 0 bases from J, the gap between germline ends came to 14 bases. The CDR3 loop spans 15 amino acids. The germline gives CDR1 SGHRS, CDR2 YFSETQ. The CDR3 protein is CASSPTATHSYEQYF. CDR3 DNA sequence: TGCGCCAGCAGCCCGACAGCCACCCACTCCTACGAGCAGTACTTC.

This chain joins TRBV4-2 and TRBJ2-1, with TRBD2 as a possible D gene (6 bases). V shed 4 bases and J shed 3 bases, with 19 bases lying between them. The length of the CDR3 is 17 residues. Germline V gene lookup returns CDR1 LGHNA and CDR2 YNFKEQ. The chain's CDR3 is CASSLVGGVSGYNEQFF. CDR3 DNA sequence: TGTGCCAGCAGCCTAGTGGGAGGTGTCTCCGGCTACAATGAGCAGTTCTTC.

The rearrangement links TRBV7-8 to TRBJ2-7; 10 bases map to TRBD2. The length of the CDR3 is 15 residues. The germline V gene encodes CDR1 SGHVS and CDR2 FQNEAQ. V shed 2 bases, J shed 3 bases, and the junction held 4 bases outside the gene matches. The CDR3 reads CASSLRLAGVYEQYF. CDR3 DNA sequence: TGTGCCAGCAGCTTAAGACTAGCGGGTGTCTACGAGCAGTACTTC.

V usage is TRBV5-1 and J usage is TRBJ2-1; 13 bases line up with TRBD2. Trimming took 4 bases from V and 5 from J; bases not matched to a gene: 6. Germline values: CDR1 SGHRS, CDR2 YFSETQ. The length of the CDR3 is 16 residues. The CDR3 bases are TGCGCCAGCAGCCCGACTAGCGGGGGGATCCACAATGAGCAGTTCTTC. Its translation: CASSPTSGGIHNEQFF.

This clonotype was observed many times. The rearrangement uses TRBV7-8 and TRBJ1-1; D not resolved. The CDR3 totals 16 residues. V shed 5 bases and J shed 4 bases, with 20 bases lying between them. Germline CDR1 reads SGHVS; CDR2 reads FQNEAQ. CDR3 in amino acids: CASSPLRSTFGTEAFF. CDR3 nucleotides: TGTGCCAGCAGCCCCCTGAGGTCGACTTTCGGCACTGAAGCTTTCTTT.

CDR3 protein: CASSIPRTNEKLFF. The CDR3 DNA sequence: TGTGCCAGTAGTATCCCGAGGACAAATGAAAAACTGTTTTTT. The chain uses TRBV25-1 and TRBJ1-4, with D possibly matching TRBD1 (5 bases). The CDR3 covers 14 residues. Trimming took 9 bases from V and 5 from J, leaving 16 bases between them. Germline values: CDR1 MGHDK, CDR2 SYGVNS.

V gene TRBV5-1 combines with J gene TRBJ2-1; TRBD2 agrees at 11 bases. This CDR3 is 15 amino acids long. The V and J ends lost 1 base and 6 bases, in that order; junction bases with no gene match: 3. Per the germline V gene, CDR1 is SGHRS and CDR2 is YFSETQ. The CDR3 loop reads CASSLIAGGRNEQFF. The CDR3 nucleotides read TGCGCCAGCAGCTTGATAGCGGGGGGGCGCAATGAGCAGTTCTTC.

The chain couples TRBV5-1 to TRBJ1-6; TRBD1 matches at 8 bases. CDR3 length: 16 amino acids. Germline V gives CDR1 SGHRS, CDR2 YFSETQ. J was trimmed by 7 bases and V by 0 bases; bases with no gene match: 6. The CDR3 DNA reads as TGCGCCAGCAGCTTGGCGGCAGGGGGCGTGAATTCACCCCTCCACTTT. It codes for CASSLAAGGVNSPLHF.

This clonotype was counted once. The CDR3 DNA follows: TGTGCCAGCAGCCCTTACGGACTAGCGGGGGGGTTCAGCTCCTACGAGCAGTACTTC. This translates into CASSPYGLAGGFSSYEQYF. V and J are TRBV11-1 and TRBJ2-7; TRBD2 agrees at 15 bases. The V gene's germline CDR1 is SGHAT and CDR2 FQDESV (reference sequence). V lost 5 bases to trimming and J lost 0 bases; unmatched junction nucleotides: 11. This CDR3 has 19 residues.

In its sample, this clonotype was seen once. This sequence may be a read error, since a much larger clone differs from it by one base. The V and J genes are TRBV12-3 or TRBV12-4 and TRBJ1-3, with D hard to call. The CDR3 totals 14 residues. The DNA for the CDR3 is TGTGCCAGCAGTTTACGAGGGTATGGAGACACCATATATTTT. Translated, it gives CASSLRGYGDTIYF.

Notes on this clonotype: A much larger clone lies one base from this, so it may be a read error. The chain carries TRBV25-1 and TRBJ2-5; a possible D gene is TRBD2 (6 bases). The germline V gene has CDR1 MGHDK and CDR2 SYGVNS. With 1 base removed from V and 9 bases from J, the gap between germline ends came to 6 bases. The CDR3 runs 11 residues. CDR3 bases: TGTGCCAGCAGTGAATGGGAGGCCCAGTACTTC. This codes for CASSEWEAQYF.

V gene TRBV6-1 combines with J gene TRBJ2-3, with TRBD2 matching 9 bases. The CDR3 is 17 residues long. Germline V gene data show CDR1 as MNHNS and CDR2 as SASEGT. V was clipped by 6 bases and J by 0 bases; unmatched bases: 10. CDR3 sequence: CASSSARLAESTDTQYF. DNA for the CDR3: TGTGCCAGCAGCTCGGCACGACTAGCGGAAAGCACAGATACGCAGTATTTT.